Listed below are T cell receptor beta chains from one sample, sequenced in a study of blood T cell repertoires in COVID-19. The table came from immunoSEQ multiplex PCR; TCRdb's copy has only in-frame clones and leaves some out. In the table there are 250,000 to 350,000 clones, 92% of which are singletons. Specimen: PBMCs or T cells enriched from blood (not recorded which). The receptors derive from a woman aged 25 to 39 who had recovered from COVID-19. CDR3s include the opening cysteine and the closing phenylalanine or tryptophan. The D gene is left open where the match is weak. Clone size appears in some rows only: once, few, many, or a class for an expanded clone.

j_call | clone_size | v_call | d_call | cdr3_aa | cdr3_nt
TRBJ1-1 | NA | TRBV4-1 | NA | CASSQARGADTEAFF | TGCGCCAGCAGCCAAGCCCGGGGGGCAGACACTGAAGCTTTCTTT
TRBJ1-6 | NA | TRBV18 | NA | CASSNSTERNSPLHF | TGTGCCAGCTCAAACTCGACAGAGAGAAATTCACCCCTCCACTTT
TRBJ2-7 | NA | TRBV7-2 | TRBD1 | CASSLDRGLYEQYF | TGTGCCAGCAGCTTAGACAGGGGTCTCTACGAGCAGTACTTC
TRBJ1-5 | NA | TRBV2 | NA | CASGTSNQPQHF | TGTGCCAGTGGGACAAGCAATCAGCCCCAGCATTTT
TRBJ2-1 | NA | TRBV4-3 | TRBD2 | CASSQGGLAAYNEQFF | TGCGCCAGCAGCCAAGGGGGACTAGCGGCCTACAATGAGCAGTTCTTC
TRBJ2-7 | NA | TRBV27 | TRBD2 | CASSLASGSVEQYF | TGTGCCAGCAGTTTGGCTAGCGGGAGCGTCGAGCAGTACTTC
TRBJ1-4 | NA | TRBV19 | TRBD1 | CASSMTGAANEKLFF | TGTGCCAGTAGTATGACAGGGGCGGCTAATGAAAAACTGTTTTTT
TRBJ1-2 | NA | TRBV5-1 | TRBD1 | CASSGSGPGGYGYTF | TGCGCCAGCAGCGGGTCCGGGCCAGGGGGCTATGGCTACACCTTC
TRBJ2-7 | NA | TRBV28 | TRBD2 | CASRLAGGPAYEQYF | TGTGCCAGCAGGTTAGCGGGAGGGCCTGCCTACGAGCAGTACTTC
TRBJ2-2 | NA | TRBV5-1 | NA | CASSTQNTAGELFF | TGCGCCAGCAGCACCCAAAATACTGCCGGGGAGCTGTTTTTT
TRBJ1-2 | NA | TRBV11-2 | NA | CASSRGVSANYGYTF | TGTGCCAGCAGCCGGGGGGTGTCCGCTAACTATGGCTACACCTTC
TRBJ1-1 | NA | TRBV21-1 | NA | CASSKSGQGESEVNTEAFF | TGTGCCAGCAGCAAGTCGGGACAGGGGGAGTCAGAGGTGAACACTGAAGCTTTCTTT
TRBJ2-7 | NA | TRBV19 | NA | CASSMGAGSSYEQYF | TGTGCCAGTAGTATGGGTGCAGGGTCCTCCTACGAGCAGTACTTC
TRBJ1-1 | NA | TRBV11-2 | TRBD1 | CASSPGDRKNTEAFF | TGTGCCAGCAGCCCAGGGGACAGAAAGAACACTGAAGCTTTCTTT
TRBJ1-5 | NA | TRBV24-1 | TRBD1 | CATSDPTGVQPQHF | TGTGCCACCAGTGATCCGACAGGGGTTCAGCCCCAGCATTTT
TRBJ2-7 | NA | TRBV7-8 | TRBD1 | CASRDRGVYEQYF | TGTGCCAGCAGGGACAGGGGGGTCTACGAGCAGTACTTC
TRBJ1-2 | NA | TRBV25-1 | TRBD1 | CASSDPGTGYGYTF | TGTGCCAGCAGTGACCCCGGGACAGGATATGGCTACACCTTC
TRBJ2-5 | NA | TRBV7-2 | TRBD1 | CASSLWTGQQTQYF | TGTGCCAGCAGCCTGTGGACAGGTCAGCAGACCCAGTACTTC
TRBJ1-5 | NA | TRBV10-3 | NA | CAISESSFWGGAEDQPQHF | TGTGCCATCAGTGAGTCGAGTTTTTGGGGTGGAGCGGAAGATCAGCCCCAGCATTTT
TRBJ1-6 | NA | TRBV5-4 | NA | CASSLCQVYYNSPLHF | TGTGCCAGCAGCTTGTGCCAGGTGTACTATAATTCACCCCTCCACTTT
TRBJ1-2 | NA | TRBV3-1/TRBV3-2 | TRBD1 | CASSQVLLGQGVVRNGYTF | TGTGCCAGCAGCCAGGTTCTACTAGGACAGGGAGTCGTTAGGAATGGCTACACCTTC
TRBJ1-4 | NA | TRBV27 | NA | CASSPKGGSNEKLFF | TGTGCCAGCAGCCCCAAGGGGGGGAGTAATGAAAAACTGTTTTTT
TRBJ2-7 | NA | TRBV27 | TRBD1 | CASSPMRTGVYEQYF | TGTGCCAGCAGTCCCATGAGGACAGGGGTCTACGAGCAGTACTTC
TRBJ2-3 | NA | TRBV9 | TRBD2 | CASSAVAGGTLNTDTQYF | TGTGCCAGCAGCGCGGTAGCGGGGGGGACGTTAAACACAGATACGCAGTATTTT
TRBJ1-1 | NA | TRBV5-6 | NA | CASSIQETNTEAFF | TGTGCCAGCAGCATACAGGAGACGAACACTGAAGCTTTCTTT
TRBJ2-1 | NA | TRBV10-3 | NA | CAISESRSLNNEQFF | TGTGCCATCAGTGAGTCGAGGAGCCTAAATAATGAGCAGTTCTTC
TRBJ1-4 | NA | TRBV5-1 | NA | CASSLPGRRSGEKLFF | TGCGCCAGCAGCTTGCCCGGACGGAGGTCGGGGGAAAAACTGTTTTTT
TRBJ1-1 | NA | TRBV5-4 | NA | CASSLYQTGGTEAFF | TGTGCCAGCAGCTTGTATCAGACAGGTGGCACTGAAGCTTTCTTT
TRBJ1-6 | NA | TRBV5-1 | NA | CASSKNRVDSPLHF | TGCGCCAGCAGCAAGAACAGGGTGGATTCACCCCTCCACTTT
TRBJ2-7 | NA | TRBV28 | NA | CAIKSVARGEQYF | TGTGCCATTAAATCGGTAGCCCGGGGCGAGCAGTACTTC
TRBJ1-1 | once | TRBV19 | NA | CASSPYSNTEAFF | TGTGCCAGTAGTCCGTATTCGAACACTGAAGCTTTCTTT
TRBJ2-3 | NA | TRBV7-9 | NA | CASSTQGGDTQYF | TGTGCCAGCAGTACCCAGGGGGGAGATACGCAGTATTTT
TRBJ2-1 | NA | TRBV11-2 | TRBD1 | CASSFDLSDRVVGNEQFF | TGTGCCAGCAGCTTCGACCTCTCGGACAGGGTGGTCGGGAATGAGCAGTTCTTC
TRBJ2-7 | NA | TRBV12-3/TRBV12-4 | TRBD2 | CASSSLAGGEQYF | TGTGCCAGCAGTTCCTTAGCGGGAGGCGAGCAGTACTTC
TRBJ1-3 | NA | TRBV5-8 | NA | CASSLVSKRNTIYF | TGTGCCAGCAGCTTGGTATCTAAACGGAACACCATATATTTT
TRBJ2-7 | NA | TRBV27 | TRBD2 | CASSLAGGYEQYF | TGTGCCAGCAGCCTAGCGGGAGGGTACGAGCAGTACTTC
TRBJ1-1 | NA | TRBV5-5 | NA | CASSLDGGLGNTEAFF | TGTGCCAGCAGCTTGGACGGGGGTTTAGGGAACACTGAAGCTTTCTTT
TRBJ2-1 | once | TRBV11-3 | NA | CASSFSVEQFF | TGTGCCAGCAGCTTCTCGGTCGAGCAGTTCTTC
TRBJ1-3 | NA | TRBV28 | NA | CASSPAGTPFSGNTIYF | TGTGCCAGCAGCCCCGCCGGGACACCCTTCTCTGGAAACACCATATATTTT
TRBJ1-1 | NA | TRBV5-4 | NA | CASSRPGDAEAFF | TGTGCCAGCAGCCGACCGGGGGACGCTGAAGCTTTCTTT
TRBJ1-4 | NA | TRBV30 | TRBD1 | CAWGDRVNEKLFF | TGTGCCTGGGGAGACAGGGTTAATGAAAAACTGTTTTTT
TRBJ2-5 | NA | TRBV7-2 | NA | CASSPDRGETQYF | TGTGCCAGCAGCCCCGACAGAGGAGAGACCCAGTACTTC
TRBJ1-2 | NA | TRBV12-3/TRBV12-4 | TRBD1 | CASSPGTGVGYTF | TGTGCCAGCAGTCCGGGGACAGGGGTAGGCTACACCTTC
TRBJ2-7 | NA | TRBV19 | NA | CASSSPGASYEQYF | TGTGCCAGTAGTTCCCCAGGGGCCTCCTACGAGCAGTACTTC
TRBJ2-6 | NA | TRBV19 | TRBD2 | CASSISSGSSGANVLTF | TGTGCCAGTAGTATCTCTAGCGGGAGTTCTGGGGCCAACGTCCTGACTTTC
TRBJ1-3 | NA | TRBV11-2 | NA | CASSLQGGGDTIYF | TGTGCCAGCAGCTTACAGGGCGGGGGAGACACCATATATTTT
TRBJ2-3 | NA | TRBV29-1 | NA | CSVDRENTDTQYF | TGCAGCGTTGATCGGGAGAACACAGATACGCAGTATTTT